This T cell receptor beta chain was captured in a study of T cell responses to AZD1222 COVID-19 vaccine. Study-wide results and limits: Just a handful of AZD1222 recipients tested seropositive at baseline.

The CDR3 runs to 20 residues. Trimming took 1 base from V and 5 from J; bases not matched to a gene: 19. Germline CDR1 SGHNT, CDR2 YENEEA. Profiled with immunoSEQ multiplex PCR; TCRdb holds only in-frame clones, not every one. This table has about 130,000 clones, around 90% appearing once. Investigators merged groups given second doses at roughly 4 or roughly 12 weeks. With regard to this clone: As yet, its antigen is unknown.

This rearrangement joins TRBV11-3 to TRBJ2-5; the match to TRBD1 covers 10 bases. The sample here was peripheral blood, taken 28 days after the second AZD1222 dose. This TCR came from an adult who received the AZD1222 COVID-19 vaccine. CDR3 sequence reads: CASSLGPGGWGQGLWETQYF. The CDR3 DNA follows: TGTGCCAGCAGCTTAGGGCCAGGCGGGTGGGGACAGGGGCTGTGGGAGACCCAGTACTTC.